The 24 T cell receptor beta chains below come from one sample, sequenced in a study of blood T cell repertoires in COVID-19. Clones were sequenced by immunoSEQ multiplex PCR, and TCRdb holds only the in-frame ones, with some missing. Of nearly 30,000 clones listed, over 85% were seen once; the top ten hold 7.5% to 9%. Specimen: peripheral blood. The source is a man aged 65-85 years with active or convalescent COVID-19.

V gene TRBV4-3 combines with J gene TRBJ1-2; TRBD1 matches 9 bases. The CDR3 length is 14 residues. V dropped 4 bases and J dropped 6; count of bases not matched to a gene: 6. CDR1 and CDR2 from the germline V gene are LGHNA and YSLEER. CDR3 protein: CASSRIGTGNGYTF. Here the CDR3 DNA reads TGCGCCAGCAGCCGGATCGGGACAGGGAATGGCTACACCTTC.

J is TRBJ1-3 and V is TRBV9, with 8 bases lining up with TRBD1. Germline CDR1 and CDR2: SGDLS and YYNGEE. V lost 0 bases, J lost 2 bases, and 1 base stayed unmatched. The CDR3 length is 15 residues. The CDR3 DNA reads TGTGCCAGCAGCGTAGAGACAGGGGCTGGAAACACCATATATTTT. This sequence encodes CASSVETGAGNTIYF.

The chain has TRBV5-4 and TRBJ1-1; 7 bases match TRBD1. Germline V gene sequence: CDR1 SGHNT, CDR2 YYREEE (reference sequence). V lost 4 bases, J lost 3 bases, and 6 bases stayed unmatched. The CDR3 is 14 amino acids. The CDR3 here is CASSMTGLYTEAFF. Written as DNA, the CDR3 is TGTGCCAGCAGCATGACAGGGTTGTACACTGAAGCTTTCTTT. Looking up the rest from reference TRBV5-4 and TRBJ1-1 gives the full variable domain: ETGVTQSPTHLIKTRGQQVTLRCSSQSGHNTVSWYQQALGQGPQFIFQYYREEENGRGNFPPRFSGLQFPNYSSELNVNALELDDSALYLCASSMTGLYTEAFFGQGTRLTVV.

The rearrangement uses TRBV5-1 and TRBJ1-1; 7 bases agree with TRBD1. The CDR3 extends over 13 amino acids. CDR1 is SGHRS, CDR2 YFSETQ, per germline. With 3 bases clipped from V and 7 bases from J, the junction kept 6 bases outside the gene matches. This CDR3 reads CASSSPRQGEAFF. The CDR3 region has the DNA TGCGCCAGCAGCTCCCCAAGACAGGGTGAAGCTTTCTTT.

The chain combines TRBV3-1 (or the pseudogene TRBV3-2) with TRBJ1-2; D is possibly TRBD1 (5 bases). The CDR3 is 13 amino acids. Germline values: CDR1 LGHDT, CDR2 YNNKEL (reference sequence). V was clipped by 1 base and J by 9 bases, with 12 bases between them. CDR3 DNA: TGTGCCAGCAGCCAAGTCGGCAGGGCCAGCTACACCTTC. Its protein product is CASSQVGRASYTF.

The chain has TRBV6-1 and TRBJ2-7; D is ambiguous. The germline gives CDR1 MNHNS, CDR2 SASEGT. The CDR3 consists of 13 residues. Trimming took off 3 bases at V and 1 base at J, with 7 bases between the two ends. The CDR3 DNA reads as TGTGCCAGCAGTGAGGGCAAGTCCTACGAGCAGTACTTC. This sequence encodes CASSEGKSYEQYF.

The rearrangement links TRBV6-1 to TRBJ2-2; D is ambiguous. CDR1 is MNHNS, CDR2 SASEGT, per germline. CDR3 length: 15 amino acids. The germline V and J ends were trimmed by 0 bases and 6 bases, with 11 bases remaining between them. The DNA for the CDR3 is TGTGCCAGCAGTGAAGCGATTTGGCAGGCCGGGGAGCTGTTTTTT. It encodes CASSEAIWQAGELFF.

This chain uses TRBV19 with TRBJ2-1; TRBD1 matches at 10 bases. Germline loops: CDR1 LNHDA, CDR2 SQIVND (reference sequence). V gave up 6 bases and J gave up 3 bases; unmatched junction bases: 5. This CDR3 has 15 amino acids. In DNA form, the CDR3 reads TGTGCCAGTAGCCCGACAGGGGGCCTCTACAATGAGCAGTTCTTC. It encodes CASSPTGGLYNEQFF.

The chain links TRBV5-1 to TRBJ2-3; D is possibly TRBD2 (5 bases). The V and J ends lost 0 bases and 2 bases respectively, with 10 bases between them. CDR1 and CDR2 (germline): SGHRS, YFSETQ. The CDR3 contains 15 residues. The CDR3 protein is CASSLALAPTDTQYF. The CDR3 DNA reads TGCGCCAGCAGCTTGGCTCTAGCCCCCACAGATACGCAGTATTTT. The full variable domain, in which reference TRBV5-1 and TRBJ2-3 provide the parts outside the CDR3, is KAGVTQTPRYLIKTRGQQVTLSCSPISGHRSVSWYQQTPGQGLQFLFEYFSETQRNKGNFPGRFSGRQFSNSRSEMNVSTLELGDSALYLCASSLALAPTDTQYFGPGTRLTVL.

The rearrangement links TRBV19 to TRBJ1-1; the D is unclear. V was trimmed by 4 bases and J by 5 bases, leaving 11 bases between them. The CDR3 length is 13 residues. From germline, CDR1 is LNHDA and CDR2 SQIVND (reference sequence). CDR3 region: CASSTGIETEAFF. CDR3 bases: TGTGCCAGTAGTACGGGGATTGAAACTGAAGCTTTCTTT.

This clone was found a few times. The chain couples TRBV3-1 (or the pseudogene TRBV3-2) to TRBJ1-6; D not certain. This CDR3 spans 15 amino acids. The V end lost 0 bases, the J end lost 6 bases, and 9 bases lay between the germline ends. Germline CDR1 LGHDT, CDR2 YNNKEL (reference sequence). Here the CDR3 DNA reads TGTGCCAGCAGCCAAGACCGCGGCAGTAATTCACCCCTCCACTTT. Its translation: CASSQDRGSNSPLHF.

The chain is built from TRBV4-3 and TRBJ2-1; 10 nucleotides agree with TRBD1. This CDR3 has 15 amino acids. J was trimmed by 7 bases and V by 5 bases; bases with no gene match: 8. Germline V gene sequence: CDR1 LGHNA, CDR2 YSLEER. CDR3 sequence: CASSFGTGAGNEQFF. The CDR3 DNA is TGCGCCAGCAGCTTCGGGACAGGGGCTGGGAATGAGCAGTTCTTC.

CDR3 sequence (DNA): TGTGCCAGCAGATTCGCCGATCTAGCGACCGGGGAGCTGTTTTTT. This gives the protein CASRFADLATGELFF. V usage is TRBV7-8 and J usage is TRBJ2-2; a weak D match, TRBD2 (6 bases). The CDR3 covers 15 residues. Trimming removed 6 bases at V and 5 bases at J, with 16 bases between. CDR1 is SGHVS and CDR2 is FQNEAQ in the germline V gene.

The chain uses TRBV18 and TRBJ2-3; 11 nucleotides match TRBD2. The germline gives CDR1 KGHSH, CDR2 LQKENI. CDR3 length: 16 amino acids. V lost 5 bases, J lost 3 bases, and 7 bases stayed unmatched. The CDR3 bases are TGTGCCAGCTCATCCCTAGCGGGAGGAAATACAGATACGCAGTATTTT. This translates into CASSSLAGGNTDTQYF.

The V and J genes are TRBV29-1 and TRBJ2-3; the match to TRBD1 covers 7 bases. CDR3 size: 17 residues. CDR1 SQVTM and CDR2 ANQGSEA come from the germline V gene. V lost 3 bases to trimming and J lost 5 bases; unmatched junction nucleotides: 17. The CDR3 is CSVERVWAGGSGDTQYF. In DNA, the CDR3 is TGCAGCGTTGAGAGAGTGTGGGCAGGGGGTTCGGGAGATACGCAGTATTTT.

The chain couples TRBV27 to TRBJ1-1, with a weak D call TRBD1 (5 bases). The CDR3 length is 15 residues. Trimming pared 0 bases from V and 5 bases from J, leaving 13 bases between. The germline V gene has CDR1 MNHEY and CDR2 SMNVEV (reference sequence). CDR3 region: CASSLSGSRGTEAFF. The CDR3 DNA reads as TGTGCCAGCAGTTTATCGGGATCTAGGGGTACTGAAGCTTTCTTT.

The J gene is TRBJ1-2, the V gene TRBV28, with D possibly matching TRBD1 (5 bases). Germline CDR1 and CDR2: MDHEN and SYDVKM. This CDR3 has 13 residues. Trimming removed 6 bases at V and 8 bases at J, with 16 bases between. The CDR3 DNA sequence: TGTGCCAGCAGGCCTGGGGGGTTAGAAGGCTACACCTTC. Its translation is CASRPGGLEGYTF.

Concerning this clone: One end of the junction does not line up with germline, which may come from a read error. The genes are TRBV19 and TRBJ1-1; 7 nucleotides match TRBD1. Germline V CDR1 and CDR2: LNHDA, SQIVND (reference sequence). The CDR3 extends over 15 amino acids. The CDR3 spells CASSRTGQILEALGF. The CDR3 DNA sequence: TGTGCCAGTAGTAGGACGGGACAGATCCTTGAAGCTTTGGGCTTT.

The V and J genes are TRBV30 and TRBJ1-6; no clear D. V was shortened by 2 bases and J by 2 bases, with 4 bases between the two germline ends. The germline V gene encodes CDR1 GTSNPN and CDR2 SVGIG (reference sequence). The CDR3 loop spans 13 amino acids. The chain's CDR3 is CAWSLPYNSPLHF. In nucleotides, the CDR3 is TGTGCCTGGAGTCTACCCTATAATTCACCCCTCCACTTT. The variable domain in full, completed from reference TRBV30 and TRBJ1-6, reads SQTIHQWPATLVQPVGSPLSLECTVEGTSNPNLYWYRQAAGRGLQLLFYSVGIGQISSEVPQNLSASRPQDRQFILSSKKLLLSDSGFYLCAWSLPYNSPLHFGNGTRLTVT.

There are a few counts of this clone. J is TRBJ2-7 and V is TRBV7-9; 7 bases are shared with TRBD1. CDR1 is SEHNR and CDR2 is FQNEAQ in the germline V gene (reference sequence). After removal of 5 bases from V and 4 bases from J, the junction contained 11 bases not matched to a gene. This CDR3 comprises 15 residues. The CDR3 nucleotides are TGTGCCAGCAGCCTAACAACAGGGGTTTGGTACGAGCAGTACTTC. Translated, it gives CASSLTTGVWYEQYF.

This clone was seen a single time. The CDR3 coding sequence is TGTGCCAGCAGTGGCGGGAGGGCCGGACGGAGGGCTAGCACAGATACGCAGTATTTT. It codes for CASSGGRAGRRASTDTQYF. J is TRBJ2-3 and V is TRBV7-9; 9 bases fit TRBD2. The CDR3 extends over 19 amino acids. The germline V gene encodes CDR1 SEHNR and CDR2 FQNEAQ (reference sequence). Unmatched junction bases numbered 16, after V lost 6 bases and J lost 0 bases.

This clone was counted only a few times. The V gene is TRBV6-5, the J gene TRBJ2-7, with a weak D call TRBD1 (8 bases). V lost 4 bases to trimming and J lost 7 bases, with 14 bases between them. The CDR3 loop spans 13 amino acids. The germline V gene has CDR1 MNHEY and CDR2 SVGAGI. The CDR3, as DNA: TGTGCCAGCAGTTCGACAGGGGAGGGAGAGCAGTACGTC. This gives the protein CASSSTGEGEQYV.

The chain has TRBV11-3 and TRBJ2-3; TRBD2 aligns across 8 bases. J lost 6 bases, V lost 2 bases, and 1 base had no gene match. The CDR3 totals 13 residues. Per germline, CDR1 SGHNT and CDR2 YENEEA. In nucleotides, the CDR3 is TGTGCCAGCAGCTTAAGACTAGCGGATACGCAGTATTTT. It yields the protein CASSLRLADTQYF.

The chain couples TRBV7-2 to TRBJ2-1; 8 bases agree with TRBD2. This CDR3 contains 13 residues. Germline V gene lookup returns CDR1 SGHTA and CDR2 FQGNSA. V dropped 1 base and J dropped 7; count of bases not matched to a gene: 0. The CDR3 region has the DNA TGTGCCAGCAGCTTAGTAGCGGGGAATGAGCAGTTCTTC. It encodes CASSLVAGNEQFF.